This is a list of T cell receptor beta chains from one sample in a study of human T cells and chemical hapten exposure. TCRdb analysed the RACE reads with MiXCR anew, one entry per CDR3 protein. The top ten clones hold 2% to 2.5% of a sample with 380,000 or so distinct CDR3 sequences, approximately 4.4% of them seen once. The material was whole blood, obtained in connection with sensitization to the hapten diphenylcyclopropenone (DPC). The receptor set was obtained from a woman in her forties or fifties with alopecia areata. Some clones in this sample may be carry-over from other donors' samples. Each CDR3 is given with its conserved first and last residue. A D gene is named only where the DNA matches it firmly. Size is stated for part of the rows, as once, few or many counts, or as a class when the clone is expanded.

abundance	v_gene	d_gene	j_gene	CDR3aa	CDR3nt
.	TRBV7-9	TRBD1	TRBJ1-2	CASRGDSNYGYTF	TGTGCCAGCAGGGGGGACAGTAACTATGGCTACACCTTC
many	TRBV4-1	.	TRBJ1-4	CASSQDRAATNEKLFF	TGCGCCAGCAGCCAAGATCGGGCTGCAACTAATGAAAAACTGTTTTTT
.	TRBV2	.	TRBJ1-2	CASSDRTSYGYTF	TGTGCCAGCAGTGATCGAACATCATATGGCTACACCTTC
many	TRBV12-3/TRBV12-4	.	TRBJ1-2	CASSFHRGYTF	TGTGCCAGCAGTTTTCACCGGGGCTACACCTTC
few	TRBV6-5	TRBD2	TRBJ2-1	CASSSDLAGAYNEQFF	TGTGCCAGCAGCTCAGACCTAGCGGGAGCCTACAATGAGCAGTTCTTC
many	TRBV5-6	TRBD1	TRBJ1-2	CASSGTVTYGYTF	TGTGCCAGCAGCGGGACAGTTACCTATGGCTACACCTTC
many	TRBV29-1	.	TRBJ1-1	CSADTGFRDTEAFF	TGCAGCGCCGACACAGGGTTCAGGGACACTGAAGCTTTCTTT
many	TRBV3-1	.	TRBJ2-2	CASSRDLHTGELFF	TGTGCCAGCAGCAGGGACCTACACACCGGGGAGCTGTTTTTT
few	TRBV7-8	.	TRBJ2-6	CASSADGRRSGANVLTF	TGTGCCAGCAGCGCTGACGGACGACGCTCTGGGGCCAACGTCCTGACTTTC
.	TRBV6-5	TRBD1	TRBJ1-1	CASSYRGQGSEAFF	TGTGCCAGCAGTTATCGAGGACAGGGCTCTGAAGCTTTCTTT
many	TRBV6-1	.	TRBJ1-5	CASRESGAQPQHF	TGTGCCAGCAGGGAGAGTGGGGCGCAGCCCCAGCATTTT
few	TRBV4-1	.	TRBJ1-6	CASSPGHLNSPLHF	TGCGCCAGCAGCCCGGGACACCTGAATTCACCCCTCCACTTT
.	TRBV20-1	.	TRBJ2-7	CSAIWAGIYEQYF	TGCAGTGCCATCTGGGCAGGTATCTACGAGCAGTACTTC
many	TRBV6-5	TRBD2	TRBJ2-6	CASQAPGGNVLTF	TGTGCCAGTCAGGCCCCGGGAGGCAACGTCCTGACTTTC
many	TRBV6-2/TRBV6-3	.	TRBJ2-1	CASTPDWAIHNEQFF	TGTGCCAGCACCCCAGACTGGGCGATCCACAATGAGCAGTTCTTC
many	TRBV7-9	.	TRBJ2-3	CASSLVSDTDTQYF	TGTGCCAGCAGCTTAGTCAGTGATACAGATACGCAGTATTTT
.	TRBV20-1	TRBD1	TRBJ2-1	CSATRDRIEEQFF	TGCAGTGCTACCCGGGACAGGATAGAGGAGCAGTTCTTC
many	TRBV29-1	TRBD1	TRBJ2-7	CSVGQGTYEQYF	TGCAGCGTCGGACAGGGGACCTACGAGCAGTACTTC
few	TRBV11-2	.	TRBJ2-4	CASSLEGALAKNIQYF	TGTGCCAGCAGCTTAGAGGGAGCCCTAGCCAAAAACATTCAGTACTTC
many	TRBV19	TRBD1	TRBJ1-5	CASSAPGQGNQPQHF	TGTGCCAGTAGTGCTCCGGGACAGGGAAATCAGCCCCAGCATTTT
many	TRBV20-1	TRBD1	TRBJ1-1	CSAWTGAEAFF	TGCAGTGCGTGGACAGGGGCTGAAGCTTTCTTT
many	TRBV2	TRBD1	TRBJ1-2	CASRGDSEVYGYTF	TGTGCCAGCAGGGGGGACAGTGAGGTCTATGGCTACACCTTC
.	TRBV20-1	TRBD1	TRBJ1-5	CSAQRQGVGNQPQHF	TGCAGTGCTCAACGACAGGGAGTTGGCAATCAGCCCCAGCATTTT
many	TRBV2	TRBD2	TRBJ2-3	CASSVERGGGDTQYF	TGTGCCAGCAGTGTCGAGCGGGGGGGAGGAGATACGCAGTATTTT
many	TRBV9	.	TRBJ2-7	CASSVFGSSYEQYF	TGTGCCAGCAGCGTATTCGGAAGTTCGTACGAGCAGTACTTC
many	TRBV18	.	TRBJ1-5	CASSPMAGSNQPQHF	TGTGCCAGCTCACCCATGGCAGGGTCGAATCAGCCCCAGCATTTT
few	TRBV20-1	TRBD1	TRBJ1-4	CSARDLDRGHEKLFF	TGCAGTGCTAGAGATCTAGACAGGGGACATGAAAAACTGTTTTTT
.	TRBV20-1	.	TRBJ2-3	CSARDPFRTDTQYF	TGCAGTGCTAGAGACCCCTTCCGCACAGATACGCAGTATTTT
.	TRBV12-3/TRBV12-4	TRBD2	TRBJ2-1	CASSFLGTSGRANNEQFF	TGTGCCAGCAGTTTCCTTGGGACTAGCGGGAGGGCGAACAATGAGCAGTTCTTC
many	TRBV12-3/TRBV12-4	.	TRBJ1-1	CASSRERDTEAFF	TGTGCCAGCAGCAGGGAGAGGGACACTGAAGCTTTCTTT
many	TRBV7-9	.	TRBJ2-2	CASSLGPGPGELFF	TGTGCCAGCAGCTTAGGCCCGGGCCCCGGGGAGCTGTTTTTT
few	TRBV20-1	.	TRBJ2-7	CSGGAGARYEQYF	TGCAGTGGGGGCGCCGGGGCCCGATACGAGCAGTACTTC
many	TRBV11-1	.	TRBJ2-6	CASSFFGANVLTF	TGTGCCAGCAGCTTTTTCGGGGCCAACGTCCTGACTTTC
.	TRBV12-3/TRBV12-4	TRBD1	TRBJ2-7	CASRLTGGEEQYF	TGTGCCAGCAGGTTGACAGGGGGCGAGGAGCAGTACTTC
few	TRBV6-5	TRBD2	TRBJ2-7	CASSYSGTSGLYEQYF	TGTGCCAGCAGTTACTCAGGGACTAGCGGACTCTACGAGCAGTACTTC